A selection of T cell receptor beta chains follows, all from one sample in a study of blood T cell repertoires in COVID-19. Sequenced by immunoSEQ multiplex PCR; TCRdb stores in-frame clones only, minus some. Of about 140,000 clones listed, roughly nine tenths are singletons. The material sequenced was peripheral blood. These receptors all stem from a woman aged 55-70 years with active COVID-19. The CDR3 runs from the conserved cysteine through the conserved F or W. The order of the fields is J gene, clone size, D gene, V gene, CDR3 protein, CDR3 DNA. A D gene is named only where the DNA matches it firmly. The size of a clone is reported for some rows only, either as once, few or many, or as a class for expanded clones.

J: TRBJ2-5; size: NA; D: TRBD2; V: TRBV24-1; CDR3: CATSDLGREGPETQYF; DNA: TGTGCCACCAGTGATTTGGGGCGGGAGGGCCCCGAGACCCAGTACTTC
J: TRBJ1-4; size: NA; D: TRBD1; V: TRBV5-4; CDR3: CASSSGQGSEKLFF; DNA: TGTGCCAGCAGCTCCGGACAGGGTAGTGAAAAACTGTTTTTT
J: TRBJ1-1; size: NA; D: NA; V: TRBV29-1; CDR3: CSAHTGYDAEAFF; DNA: TGCAGCGCTCATACAGGGTATGATGCTGAAGCTTTCTTT
J: TRBJ2-1; size: once; D: TRBD2; V: TRBV2; CDR3: CASSEALAGHGEQFF; DNA: TGTGCCAGCAGTGAAGCGCTAGCGGGGCACGGTGAGCAGTTCTTC
J: TRBJ2-1; size: NA; D: NA; V: TRBV2; CDR3: CASRSGRRSYNEQFF; DNA: TGTGCCAGCAGGTCCGGGAGACGCTCCTACAATGAGCAGTTCTTC
J: TRBJ2-3; size: NA; D: TRBD2; V: TRBV4-2; CDR3: CASSQASGRAPPTDTQYF; DNA: TGTGCCAGCAGTCAAGCCAGCGGGAGGGCCCCCCCCACAGATACGCAGTATTTT
J: TRBJ2-7; size: NA; D: TRBD2; V: TRBV5-8; CDR3: CASSPGGWGPRSYEQYF; DNA: TGTGCCAGCAGCCCGGGAGGGTGGGGGCCACGCTCCTACGAGCAGTACTTC
J: TRBJ1-2; size: once; D: NA; V: TRBV20-1; CDR3: CSASSGTRFDYTF; DNA: TGCAGTGCTAGTTCCGGGACAAGGTTTGACTACACCTTC
J: TRBJ1-1; size: NA; D: TRBD1; V: TRBV19; CDR3: CASSRQGESLNTEAFF; DNA: TGTGCCAGTAGTAGACAGGGGGAAAGTTTGAACACTGAAGCTTTCTTT
J: TRBJ1-2; size: NA; D: NA; V: TRBV7-3; CDR3: CASGFGGDYGYTF; DNA: TGTGCCAGCGGTTTTGGGGGGGACTATGGCTACACCTTC
J: TRBJ1-3; size: NA; D: NA; V: TRBV4-2; CDR3: CASSRGGGADTIYF; DNA: TGTGCCAGCAGCCGAGGAGGGGGGGCGGACACCATATATTTT
J: TRBJ1-1; size: NA; D: TRBD1; V: TRBV5-1; CDR3: CASSLEGTGRSSTAFF; DNA: TGCGCCAGCAGCTTGGAGGGGACAGGGAGGAGCAGTACGGCTTTCTTT
J: TRBJ2-1; size: NA; D: TRBD2; V: TRBV5-4; CDR3: CASSPGLAGNNEQFF; DNA: TGTGCCAGCAGCCCGGGACTAGCGGGGAACAATGAGCAGTTCTTC
J: TRBJ2-1; size: NA; D: TRBD1; V: TRBV5-1; CDR3: CASRLGTGTGNDNEQFF; DNA: TGCGCCAGCAGGCTGGGGACTGGGACAGGGAACGACAATGAGCAGTTCTTC
J: TRBJ1-1; size: once; D: NA; V: TRBV4-2; CDR3: CASSPAATTNTEAFF; DNA: TGTGCCAGCAGCCCCGCGGCAACGACGAACACTGAAGCTTTCTTT
J: TRBJ2-7; size: NA; D: NA; V: TRBV21-1; CDR3: CATPSGAYEQYF; DNA: TGTGCCACCCCCAGCGGGGCCTACGAGCAGTACTTC
J: TRBJ2-5; size: NA; D: TRBD2; V: TRBV28; CDR3: CASRSSAGGSDETQYF; DNA: TGTGCCAGCAGGTCGTCAGCGGGCGGGAGTGATGAGACCCAGTACTTC
J: TRBJ2-5; size: once; D: TRBD2; V: TRBV3-1/TRBV3-2; CDR3: CASSPSPRREASGPQYF; DNA: TGTGCCAGCAGCCCGTCCCCTAGGCGGGAGGCTTCAGGGCCCCAGTACTTC
J: TRBJ1-2; size: NA; D: NA; V: TRBV5-4; CDR3: CASSFSSNYGYTF; DNA: TGTGCCAGCAGCTTCTCCTCTAACTATGGCTACACCTTC
J: TRBJ2-4; size: NA; D: TRBD2; V: TRBV6-2/TRBV6-3; CDR3: CASSYLAGPPYF; DNA: TGTGCCAGCAGTTACCTAGCGGGGCCACCCTACTTC
J: TRBJ1-2; size: NA; D: NA; V: TRBV5-4; CDR3: CASSFERRNYGYTF; DNA: TGTGCCAGCAGCTTTGAGCGCCGAAACTATGGCTACACCTTC
J: TRBJ1-2; size: NA; D: TRBD1; V: TRBV7-9; CDR3: CASSLGTGGGYGYTF; DNA: TGTGCCAGCAGCTTAGGCACAGGGGGAGGCTATGGCTACACCTTC
J: TRBJ2-7; size: NA; D: TRBD1; V: TRBV18; CDR3: CASSYPQDRVHEQYF; DNA: TGTGCCAGCTCATATCCGCAAGACAGGGTCCACGAGCAGTACTTC
J: TRBJ1-1; size: NA; D: NA; V: TRBV12-3/TRBV12-4; CDR3: CASSFGRGTEAFF; DNA: TGTGCCAGCAGTTTTGGTAGGGGCACTGAAGCTTTCTTT
J: TRBJ1-6; size: NA; D: TRBD1; V: TRBV28; CDR3: CASSLTGFRSPLHF; DNA: TGTGCCAGCAGTTTGACAGGGTTCAGGTCACCCCTCCACTTT
J: TRBJ2-3; size: NA; D: TRBD2; V: TRBV7-2; CDR3: CASSSFPLAGADTQYF; DNA: TGTGCCAGCAGCTCTTTCCCACTAGCGGGAGCAGATACGCAGTATTTT
J: TRBJ2-7; size: NA; D: TRBD1; V: TRBV5-6; CDR3: CASTQNRDRRYEQYF; DNA: TGTGCCAGCACCCAAAACCGGGACAGGAGATACGAGCAGTACTTC
J: TRBJ2-1; size: NA; D: NA; V: TRBV5-4; CDR3: CASSWRGGDNEQFF; DNA: TGTGCCAGCAGCTGGCGTGGAGGGGACAATGAGCAGTTCTTC
J: TRBJ2-5; size: NA; D: TRBD1; V: TRBV9; CDR3: CASSAGQVGETQYF; DNA: TGTGCCAGCAGCGCGGGACAGGTAGGAGAGACCCAGTACTTC
J: TRBJ2-1; size: NA; D: TRBD2; V: TRBV9; CDR3: CASSVVGGSSYNEQFF; DNA: TGTGCCAGCAGCGTAGTTGGCGGGAGCTCCTACAATGAGCAGTTCTTC
J: TRBJ2-7; size: NA; D: NA; V: TRBV21-1; CDR3: CASSSRTICGTSRYEQYF; DNA: TGTGCCAGCAGTAGTAGGACAATTTGTGGGACTAGCCGCTACGAGCAGTACTTC
J: TRBJ1-1; size: few; D: TRBD1; V: TRBV19; CDR3: CASSTFRQGEAFF; DNA: TGTGCCAGTAGTACCTTCAGACAGGGGGAAGCTTTCTTT
J: TRBJ1-1; size: NA; D: TRBD1; V: TRBV19; CDR3: CASSTQGGITEAFF; DNA: TGTGCCAGTAGTACACAAGGGGGCATCACTGAAGCTTTCTTT
J: TRBJ2-3; size: NA; D: TRBD2; V: TRBV20-1; CDR3: CSASFEREARDTQYF; DNA: TGCAGTGCTAGTTTCGAGCGGGAGGCAAGGGATACGCAGTATTTT
J: TRBJ1-1; size: NA; D: NA; V: TRBV5-1; CDR3: CASSLGTPPFEAFF; DNA: TGCGCCAGCAGCTTAGGGACACCCCCCTTTGAAGCTTTCTTT
J: TRBJ2-2; size: NA; D: NA; V: TRBV5-4; CDR3: CASSLDSTGELFF; DNA: TGTGCCAGCAGCTTGGACTCCACCGGGGAGCTGTTTTTT
J: TRBJ1-4; size: once; D: NA; V: TRBV7-2; CDR3: CASSLAGLNEKLFF; DNA: TGTGCCAGCAGTCTAGCGGGTTTGAATGAAAAACTGTTTTTT
J: TRBJ2-5; size: once; D: NA; V: TRBV10-3; CDR3: CAISGLAQETQYF; DNA: TGTGCCATCAGTGGACTTGCACAAGAGACCCAGTACTTC
J: TRBJ1-4; size: NA; D: TRBD1; V: TRBV4-1; CDR3: CASSQDGTVFATNEKLFF; DNA: TGCGCCAGCAGCCAAGACGGGACAGTCTTTGCAACTAATGAAAAACTGTTTTTT
J: TRBJ2-1; size: NA; D: NA; V: TRBV4-3; CDR3: CASSQDRRISYNEQFF; DNA: TGCGCCAGCAGCCAAGACCGGCGGATCTCCTACAATGAGCAGTTCTTC
J: TRBJ2-7; size: NA; D: NA; V: TRBV28; CDR3: CASSLQGAYEQYF; DNA: TGTGCCAGCAGCCTTCAAGGAGCCTACGAGCAGTACTTC
J: TRBJ1-4; size: NA; D: TRBD1; V: TRBV10-3; CDR3: CATGRGQGTTNEKLFF; DNA: TGTGCCACGGGGCGAGGACAGGGGACAACTAATGAAAAACTGTTTTTT
J: TRBJ2-7; size: NA; D: NA; V: TRBV7-9; CDR3: CASSGGVSYEQYF; DNA: TGTGCCAGCAGCGGAGGGGTTTCCTACGAGCAGTACTTC
J: TRBJ1-2; size: NA; D: TRBD1; V: TRBV6-6; CDR3: CASSRNPGGVSGYTF; DNA: TGTGCCAGCAGCCGGAACCCAGGGGGCGTAAGTGGCTACACCTTC
J: TRBJ2-2; size: NA; D: NA; V: TRBV6-5; CDR3: CASSYSSENTGELFF; DNA: TGTGCCAGCAGTTACTCGAGCGAGAACACCGGGGAGCTGTTTTTT
J: TRBJ1-2; size: NA; D: TRBD1; V: TRBV9; CDR3: CASSRGQGSYGYTF; DNA: TGTGCCAGCAGCAGGGGACAGGGTTCCTATGGCTACACCTTC
J: TRBJ2-1; size: few; D: TRBD2; V: TRBV15; CDR3: CATSPGTSGSNEQFF; DNA: TGTGCCACCAGCCCCGGGACTAGCGGGAGCAATGAGCAGTTCTTC
J: TRBJ1-6; size: NA; D: TRBD1; V: TRBV7-2; CDR3: CASSTRQGRHSPLHF; DNA: TGTGCCAGCAGCACCAGACAGGGGAGACATTCACCCCTCCACTTT
J: TRBJ2-1; size: NA; D: NA; V: TRBV7-8; CDR3: CASSSSRQGDNEQFF; DNA: TGTGCCAGCAGCTCTTCTCGGCAGGGTGACAATGAGCAGTTCTTC
J: TRBJ2-3; size: NA; D: NA; V: TRBV27; CDR3: CASSLFSSASSTDTQYF; DNA: TGTGCCAGCAGTTTGTTTTCAAGCGCGTCTAGCACAGATACGCAGTATTTT
J: TRBJ2-7; size: NA; D: TRBD2; V: TRBV19; CDR3: CATADRLAGGAQQYF; DNA: TGTGCCACCGCCGACCGACTAGCGGGAGGGGCCCAGCAGTACTTC
J: TRBJ2-7; size: NA; D: TRBD1; V: TRBV28; CDR3: CASSPYNYGQGADEQYF; DNA: TGTGCCAGCAGTCCATACAACTACGGACAGGGGGCGGACGAGCAGTACTTC
J: TRBJ2-7; size: NA; D: TRBD2; V: TRBV7-2; CDR3: CASSPLPPGTSAEQYF; DNA: TGTGCCAGCAGCCCCCTACCGCCCGGGACTAGCGCCGAGCAGTACTTC
J: TRBJ2-1; size: NA; D: TRBD1; V: TRBV3-1/TRBV3-2; CDR3: CASSSFAGTGAYNEQFF; DNA: TGTGCCAGCAGCTCGTTTGCCGGGACAGGGGCCTACAATGAGCAGTTCTTC
J: TRBJ1-2; size: NA; D: TRBD1; V: TRBV5-1; CDR3: CASSPQQGAQGYTF; DNA: TGCGCCAGCAGCCCCCAACAGGGGGCGCAGGGCTACACCTTC
J: TRBJ1-2; size: NA; D: TRBD1; V: TRBV5-3; CDR3: CARSIGQGEGETKNYGYTF; DNA: TGTGCCAGAAGCATAGGACAGGGGGAGGGGGAGACTAAGAACTATGGCTACACCTTC
J: TRBJ1-2; size: NA; D: NA; V: TRBV7-2; CDR3: CASSPGGGTSTYGYTF; DNA: TGTGCCAGCAGCCCCGGGGGGGGTACCTCTACCTATGGCTACACCTTC
J: TRBJ2-2; size: NA; D: NA; V: TRBV2; CDR3: CASSSGANTYTGELFF; DNA: TGTGCCAGCAGCTCGGGAGCGAACACCTACACCGGGGAGCTGTTTTTT
J: TRBJ2-3; size: NA; D: TRBD1; V: TRBV7-3; CDR3: CASGMTGPGTDTQYF; DNA: TGTGCCAGCGGAATGACAGGGCCCGGCACAGATACGCAGTATTTT
J: TRBJ1-1; size: NA; D: TRBD1; V: TRBV2; CDR3: CASRQDRGSMNTEAFF; DNA: TGTGCCAGCAGGCAAGACAGGGGATCCATGAACACTGAAGCTTTCTTT